The 20 T cell receptor beta chains reported below all come from one sample, sequenced in a study of T-cell memory formation after mild COVID-19. TCRdb independently ran MiXCR on the 5' RACE reads; one entry per CDR3 protein. The table lists about 560,000 distinct CDR3 sequences, more than 15% of them singletons. Specimen: PBMCs or a T cell subset sorted from them (not recorded which). These receptors came from an adult woman who had mild COVID-19 (a few samples of this study predate the infection). Cell type and time point are not known.

This chain connects TRBV19 to TRBJ2-7; D is perhaps TRBD2 (5 bases). The CDR3 spans 12 residues. The germline V gene has CDR1 LNHDA and CDR2 SQIVND (reference sequence). Trimming took off 5 bases at V and 6 bases at J, with 11 bases between the two ends. CDR3 nucleotides: TGTGCCAGTAGTCCTCTTGGGAGCGAGCAGTACTTC. It encodes CASSPLGSEQYF.

This chain joins TRBV6-5 and TRBJ2-1; TRBD1 aligns across 10 bases. V shed 6 bases and J 2 bases; nucleotides not matched to a gene: 1. The CDR3 has 14 amino acids. Germline lookup yields CDR1 MNHEY and CDR2 SVGAGI. The CDR3 DNA reads as TGTGCCAGCAGAGGACAGGGGGCCTACAATGAGCAGTTCTTC. This sequence encodes CASRGQGAYNEQFF.

This chain uses TRBV7-6 with TRBJ2-1; 7 bases fit TRBD2. The trim removed 2 bases at V and 8 bases at J, leaving 9 bases unmatched. The CDR3 is made up of 15 amino acids. Germline-derived CDR1 and CDR2 are SGHVS and FNYEAQ. Here the CDR3 DNA reads TGTGCCAGCAGCTTATGGGCGGGAGACTCGGATGAGCAGTTCTTC. It yields the protein CASSLWAGDSDEQFF.

The chain links TRBV10-3 to TRBJ2-3; TRBD2 matches 9 bases. The length of the CDR3 is 15 residues. Germline trimming cut 5 bases from V and 3 bases from J; bases unmatched to any gene: 6. The V gene's germline CDR1 is ENHRY and CDR2 SYGVKD. The CDR3 nucleotides read TGTGCCATCAGTTTAGCGGGAGTCGGAACAGATACGCAGTATTTT. Protein product: CAISLAGVGTDTQYF.

V is TRBV5-6 and J is TRBJ2-4; TRBD2 agrees at 8 bases. This CDR3 has 14 residues. Germline V gene data show CDR1 as SGHDT and CDR2 as YYEEEE. The J segment lost 6 bases and the V segment lost 0 bases, leaving 2 bases of the junction unmatched. CDR3 bases: TGTGCCAGCAGCTTGGGACTAGCGAGAAACATTCAGTACTTC. Its protein product is CASSLGLARNIQYF.

The chain links TRBV19 to TRBJ1-4, with unresolved D. This CDR3 spans 15 amino acids. Germline V gene data show CDR1 as LNHDA and CDR2 as SQIVND (reference sequence). Trimming removed 9 bases from V and 8 bases from J, with 22 bases in between. As DNA, the CDR3 is TGTGCCAGCAACCCCCGAGTCATGGGCCGGGAAAAACTGTTTTTT. The encoded protein is CASNPRVMGREKLFF.

J is TRBJ1-1 and V is TRBV4-2; unclear D gene. Germline CDR1 is LGHNA and CDR2 is YNFKEQ. The CDR3 has 14 amino acids. V was clipped by 0 bases and J by 1 base, with 6 bases between them. CDR3 region: CASSQDYGNTEAFF. The CDR3 DNA sequence: TGTGCCAGCAGCCAAGATTACGGGAACACTGAAGCTTTCTTT.

This clonotype has just a few counts. The chain couples TRBV6-5 to TRBJ2-7, with 10 bases identical to TRBD2. This CDR3 comprises 15 residues. CDR1 and CDR2 (germline): MNHEY, SVGAGI. V shed 5 bases, J shed 2 bases, and the junction held 6 bases outside the gene matches. The CDR3 nucleotides read TGTGCCAGCAGTACGGCGGGACTAGCGACCTACGAGCAGTACTTC. Its translation is CASSTAGLATYEQYF.

This clonotype was seen more than once but under ten times. This chain joins TRBV20-1 and TRBJ2-1; D is unclear. This CDR3 is 13 amino acids long. V shed 4 bases and J shed 7 bases, with 14 bases lying between them. The V gene's germline CDR1 is DFQATT and CDR2 SNEGSKA (reference sequence). The CDR3 protein is CSATKGLGNEQFF. The CDR3 region has the DNA TGCAGTGCTACCAAAGGGCTGGGAAATGAGCAGTTCTTC.

This clonotype was seen a handful of times. The chain links TRBV18 to TRBJ2-1; a weak D match, TRBD1 (5 bases). Germline loops: CDR1 KGHSH, CDR2 LQKENI. V dropped 0 bases and J dropped 5 bases, with 14 bases sitting between them. CDR3 size: 16 residues. The CDR3 nucleotides read TGTGCCAGCTCACCACCGATTGGCAGGGTGAACAATGAGCAGTTCTTC. Its translation is CASSPPIGRVNNEQFF.

This clonotype was recorded a few times. The chain combines TRBV20-1 with TRBJ1-1, with TRBD1 matching over 7 bases. J gave up 6 bases and V 3 bases, and 10 bases lay outside the gene matches. Germline V gene sequence: CDR1 DFQATT, CDR2 SNEGSKA (reference sequence). This CDR3 has 14 amino acids. For the CDR3, the DNA is TGCAGTGCTAGGGCCGACAGGGTCCTCGCTGAAGCTTTCTTT. Translating it yields CSARADRVLAEAFF.

This clonotype was counted at least ten times. J is TRBJ2-7 and V is TRBV6-2 or TRBV6-3; 8 nucleotides agree with TRBD1. J lost 6 bases, V lost 7 bases, and 8 bases had no gene match. CDR1 and CDR2 (germline): MNHEY, SVGEGT. This CDR3 region has 13 residues. Written as DNA, the CDR3 is TGTGCCAGCAAGCGTGGACAGGGTGGCGAGCAGTACTTC. It translates to CASKRGQGGEQYF.

In this sample, this clonotype turned up a few times. This chain uses TRBV20-1 with TRBJ2-3; the match to TRBD2 covers 8 bases. Germline CDR1 reads DFQATT; CDR2 reads SNEGSKA (reference sequence). This CDR3 comprises 15 residues. V was pared by 3 bases and J by 0 bases, with 5 bases of the junction left unmatched. CDR3 DNA sequence: TGCAGTGCTAGTCTGCGGGGGGTTAGCACAGATACGCAGTATTTT. This gives the protein CSASLRGVSTDTQYF.

This chain uses TRBV15 with TRBJ2-1, with 7 bases that match TRBD2. The V gene's germline CDR1 is LNHNV and CDR2 YYDKDF (reference sequence). With 6 bases clipped from V and 4 bases from J, the junction kept 9 bases outside the gene matches. The CDR3 extends over 15 amino acids. CDR3 coding DNA: TGTGCCACCAGAGAGACCGGGACTACGTACAATGAGCAGTTCTTC. Protein: CATRETGTTYNEQFF. Complete variable domain (other parts from reference TRBV15 and TRBJ2-1): DAMVIQNPRYQVTQFGKPVTLSCSQTLNHNVMYWYQQKSSQAPKLLFHYYDKDFNNEADTPDNFQSRRPNTSFCFLDIRSPGLGDTAMYLCATRETGTTYNEQFFGPGTRLTVL.

This clonotype was counted only a few times. The genes are TRBV29-1 and TRBJ2-1; D unclear. Germline V gene data show CDR1 as SQVTM and CDR2 as ANQGSEA. V lost 7 bases and J lost 4, with 17 bases in between. The CDR3 extends over 14 amino acids. The CDR3 protein is CSAGPRRSYNEQFF. In DNA, the CDR3 is TGCAGCGCCGGGCCCCGACGATCATACAATGAGCAGTTCTTC.

The V gene is TRBV24-1, the J gene TRBJ2-3; TRBD2 matches at 11 bases. Germline V gene sequence: CDR1 KGHDR, CDR2 SFDVKD. The CDR3 is made up of 16 amino acids. V lost 5 bases to trimming and J lost 0 bases; unmatched junction nucleotides: 3. The CDR3 protein is CATSGLAGGSTDTQYF. CDR3 nucleotides: TGTGCCACCAGTGGATTAGCGGGAGGGAGCACAGATACGCAGTATTTT.

This clonotype was recorded a few times. The gene calls are TRBV6-5 and TRBJ2-6; TRBD1 is a possible D gene (6 bases). V dropped 6 bases and J dropped 2 bases, with 11 bases sitting between them. This CDR3 comprises 15 residues. Germline V CDR1 and CDR2: MNHEY, SVGAGI. CDR3 amino acids: CASRIEGAGANVLTF. DNA for the CDR3: TGTGCCAGCAGAATCGAGGGGGCTGGGGCCAACGTCCTGACTTTC.

This clonotype was detected a few times. The chain carries TRBV23-1 and TRBJ2-5; TRBD1 is a possible D gene (5 bases). TRBV23-1 is treated as an ORF (open reading frame) with a function not yet certain. The CDR3 has 15 residues. The V gene lost 4 bases and the J gene lost 5 bases, with 17 bases spanning the gap. The CDR3 region has the DNA TGCGCCAGCAGTCCGCCAGACAGCGTCCGGGAGACCCAGTACTTC. It encodes CASSPPDSVRETQYF.

The V call is TRBV6-5, the J call TRBJ2-7, with D unresolved. The CDR3 extends over 14 amino acids. Germline CDR1 and CDR2: MNHEY and SVGAGI. V lost 0 bases and J 6 bases, leaving 12 bases between the germline ends. CDR3 sequence: CASSYSDSGAEQYF. In nucleotides, the CDR3 is TGTGCCAGCAGTTACTCCGACTCGGGTGCCGAGCAGTACTTC.

This clonotype was recorded many times. The chain carries TRBV7-9 and TRBJ1-5, with D possibly matching TRBD1 (5 bases). The germline CDR1 and CDR2 sequences are SEHNR and FQNEAQ (reference sequence). V was shortened by 4 bases and J by 7 bases, with 8 bases between the two germline ends. This CDR3 region has 12 residues. The CDR3 sequence: CASSSRGQPQHF. For the CDR3, the DNA is TGTGCCAGCAGCTCACGGGGGCAGCCCCAGCATTTT.